One and the same sample provided the 32 T cell receptor beta chains below, sequenced in a study of blood T cell repertoires in COVID-19. This table comes from immunoSEQ multiplex PCR, and its TCRdb copy is limited to in-frame clones, with some not included. The sample lists under 300,000 clones; approximately 80% were seen once. Sequenced input: peripheral blood. All receptors derive from a woman aged 55-69 years with active or convalescent COVID-19.

The V and J genes are TRBV2 and TRBJ1-1; no definite D call. The CDR3 has 13 residues. V was pared by 7 bases and J by 5 bases, with 14 bases between. CDR1 is SNHLY, CDR2 FYNNEI, per germline. The DNA for the CDR3 is TGTGCCAGCACCCGGGATACGAAGACTGAAGCTTTCTTT. This translates into CASTRDTKTEAFF.

The rearrangement uses TRBV2 and TRBJ2-3; D uncertain. Germline V gene lookup returns CDR1 SNHLY and CDR2 FYNNEI. CDR3 length equals 15 residues. Trimming took off 2 bases at V and 2 bases at J, with 11 bases between the two ends. In DNA form, the CDR3 reads TGTGCCAGCAGTGAACCGCGGTTGAACACAGATACGCAGTATTTT. It translates to CASSEPRLNTDTQYF.

The genes are TRBV7-9 and TRBJ2-2; 12 bases map to TRBD2. With V trimmed by 5 bases and J by 7 bases, 5 bases remained unmatched. The CDR3 contains 15 residues. Germline-derived CDR1 and CDR2 are SEHNR and FQNEAQ (reference sequence). Written as DNA, the CDR3 is TGTGCCAGCAGCCCACCGGGACTAGCGGGCGGGGAGCTGTTTTTT. This codes for CASSPPGLAGGELFF.

This clone came up a few times. The chain combines TRBV6-6 with TRBJ2-2; 9 bases agree with TRBD1. CDR1 MNHNY and CDR2 SVGAGI come from the germline V gene (reference sequence). The CDR3 covers 15 residues. V shed 4 bases and J 5 bases; nucleotides not matched to a gene: 5. The CDR3 DNA is TGTGCCAGCAGTTTTGGACAGGGGAGGACCGGGGAGCTGTTTTTT. The encoded protein is CASSFGQGRTGELFF.

The genes are TRBV5-1 and TRBJ1-3, with D tentatively TRBD1 (6 bases). V dropped 4 bases and J dropped 2 bases, with 16 bases sitting between them. There are 16 residues in the CDR3. Germline V lookup: CDR1 SGHRS, CDR2 YFSETQ. CDR3 nucleotide sequence: TGCGCCAGCAGCCCTCGGGACCGACAGGCTGGAAACACCATATATTTT. This encodes CASSPRDRQAGNTIYF.

This chain joins TRBV5-1 and TRBJ1-5; maybe TRBD1 (5 bases). Germline CDR1 SGHRS, CDR2 YFSETQ. V gave up 4 bases and J gave up 0 bases, with 11 bases separating them. CDR3 length equals 15 residues. The CDR3 protein is CASSPEGYSNQPQHF. The CDR3 DNA reads TGCGCCAGCAGCCCGGAGGGGTATAGCAATCAGCCCCAGCATTTT.

V usage is TRBV29-1 and J usage is TRBJ1-1, with 9 bases matching TRBD1. Per germline, CDR1 SQVTM and CDR2 ANQGSEA. The CDR3 extends over 12 amino acids. V shed 4 bases, J shed 11 bases, and the junction held 8 bases outside the gene matches. The CDR3 reads CSVAVGDRVAFF. The CDR3 coding sequence is TGCAGCGTTGCGGTTGGGGACAGGGTTGCTTTCTTT.

This chain connects TRBV28 to TRBJ1-5; D is unclear. This CDR3 spans 15 amino acids. The V and J ends lost 3 bases and 3 bases respectively, with 12 bases between them. Germline V gene sequence: CDR1 MDHEN, CDR2 SYDVKM. CDR3: CASSFRRGYNQPQHF. CDR3 nucleotide sequence: TGTGCCAGCAGTTTTCGGCGGGGTTACAATCAGCCCCAGCATTTT.

The chain employs TRBV4-1 and TRBJ2-5; D ambiguous. V lost 1 base and J lost 2, with 8 bases in between. Germline V gene data show CDR1 as MGHRA and CDR2 as YSYEKL. CDR3 length: 14 residues. The CDR3 here is CASSQVQIQETQYF. The DNA of the CDR3 is TGCGCCAGCAGCCAAGTACAGATTCAAGAGACCCAGTACTTC.

A few counts support this clone. This chain connects TRBV7-6 to TRBJ2-1; D is ambiguous. This CDR3 region has 15 residues. Trimming removed 2 bases at V and 4 bases at J, with 12 bases between. Germline-derived CDR1 and CDR2 are SGHVS and FNYEAQ. CDR3: CASSLFAGRYNEQFF. The CDR3 nucleotides read TGTGCCAGCAGCTTATTTGCAGGTAGATACAATGAGCAGTTCTTC.

As DNA, the CDR3 is TGTGCCAGCTCACATGCGGGTGCAACTAATGAAAAACTGTTTTTT. Translated, it gives CASSHAGATNEKLFF. The chain recombines TRBV18 with TRBJ1-4; D unresolved. This CDR3 has 15 residues. Between the trimmed V and J ends, which lost 4 bases and 0 bases, there was a span of 9 bases. Germline V lookup: CDR1 KGHSH, CDR2 LQKENI.

The CDR3 is CASSLAQGGNIQYF. In nucleotides, the CDR3 is TGTGCCAGCAGTTTAGCCCAGGGAGGGAACATTCAGTACTTC. The chain employs TRBV28 and TRBJ2-4; TRBD2 matches at 7 bases. Trimming at V came to 2 bases and at J to 7 bases, leaving 5 bases not matched to a gene. Germline values: CDR1 MDHEN, CDR2 SYDVKM. This CDR3 contains 14 residues.

The gene calls are TRBV11-1 and TRBJ2-1, with 11 positions matching TRBD2. Trimming cost V 5 bases and J 14 bases; bases outside gene matches: 11. Germline V lookup: CDR1 SGHAT, CDR2 FQDESV (reference sequence). There are 14 residues in the CDR3. CDR3: CASSESGTSGLEFF. CDR3 nucleotides: TGTGCCAGCAGCGAATCCGGGACTAGCGGCCTGGAGTTCTTC.

This clone has just one count. In DNA form, the CDR3 reads TGTGCCAGCAGCGCGGAGGGGGCAAGGACTGAAGCTTTCTTT. Its translation is CASSAEGARTEAFF. The V and J genes are TRBV7-9 and TRBJ1-1, with 7 bases fitting TRBD1. This CDR3 has 14 amino acids. Germline CDR1 is SEHNR and CDR2 is FQNEAQ (reference sequence). The ends lost 5 bases at V and 5 bases at J; junction bases unmatched: 8.

This clone came up a few times. The V call is TRBV11-2, the J call TRBJ2-7; 7 nucleotides line up with TRBD2. V shed 1 base, J shed 2 bases, and the junction held 5 bases outside the gene matches. The germline gives CDR1 SGHAT, CDR2 FQNNGV. The CDR3 has 15 amino acids. The chain's CDR3 is CASSLAPSGPYEQYF. CDR3 coding DNA: TGTGCCAGCAGCTTAGCCCCTAGCGGACCCTACGAGCAGTACTTC.

This clone showed up just a few times. V gene TRBV27 combines with J gene TRBJ2-4, with 9 bases matching TRBD1. Germline CDR1 is MNHEY and CDR2 is SMNVEV (reference sequence). The CDR3 runs 16 residues. Losses at the gene ends were 1 base for V and 3 bases for J; bases not matched to a gene: 4. CDR3 coding DNA: TGTGCCAGCAGTTTATACCCGACAGGGGGCAAAAACATTCAGTACTTC. This sequence encodes CASSLYPTGGKNIQYF.

V is TRBV7-8 and J is TRBJ1-1, with D uncertain. CDR1 is SGHVS and CDR2 is FQNEAQ in the germline V gene. This CDR3 contains 13 residues. Between the trimmed V and J ends, which lost 3 bases and 1 base, there was a span of 6 bases. This CDR3 reads CASSFFRNTEAFF. CDR3 coding DNA: TGTGCCAGCAGCTTTTTCAGGAACACTGAAGCTTTCTTT. Full variable domain (missing parts from reference TRBV7-8 and TRBJ1-1): GAGVSQSPRYKVAKRGQDVALRCDPISGHVSLFWYQQALGQGPEFLTYFQNEAQLDKSGLPSDRFFAERPEGSVSTLKIQRTQQEDSAVYLCASSFFRNTEAFFGQGTRLTVV.

The chain uses TRBV13 and TRBJ2-7; the match to TRBD2 covers 11 bases. The trim removed 5 bases at V and 4 bases at J, leaving 10 bases unmatched. The CDR3 extends over 16 amino acids. Germline V gene lookup returns CDR1 PRHDT and CDR2 FYEKMQ (reference sequence). The CDR3 DNA reads as TGTGCCAGCAGCGGCCGTAGCGGGAGGGCTGGTTACGAGCAGTACTTC. This codes for CASSGRSGRAGYEQYF.

This clone turned up a few times. The rearrangement uses TRBV2 and TRBJ2-5; TRBD2 matches at 10 bases. Germline V gives CDR1 SNHLY, CDR2 FYNNEI. V gave up 5 bases and J gave up 2 bases; unmatched junction bases: 8. The CDR3 consists of 16 residues. CDR3 sequence: CASSTPGTSEQETQYF. The CDR3 nucleotides are TGTGCCAGCAGTACCCCCGGGACTAGCGAACAAGAGACCCAGTACTTC. The full variable domain, completed using reference TRBV2 and TRBJ2-5, is EPEVTQTPSHQVTQMGQEVILRCVPISNHLYFYWYRQILGQKVEFLVSFYNNEISEKSEIFDDQFSVERPDGSNFTLKIRSTKLEDSAMYFCASSTPGTSEQETQYFGPGTRLLVL.

This chain links TRBV9 with TRBJ2-5; weak D call: TRBD2 (6 bases). CDR1 and CDR2 from the germline V gene are SGDLS and YYNGEE. The CDR3 totals 15 residues. V shed 0 bases and J shed 7 bases, with 16 bases lying between them. DNA of the CDR3: TGTGCCAGCAGCGTAGTCGGGACCACCGGGGGGACCCAGTACTTC. Translation: CASSVVGTTGGTQYF.

This clone showed up just a few times. The rearrangement joins TRBV5-1 to TRBJ2-2, with TRBD1 matching 7 bases. J gave up 3 bases and V 0 bases, and 2 bases lay outside the gene matches. Germline V gene lookup returns CDR1 SGHRS and CDR2 YFSETQ. The CDR3 totals 15 residues. The DNA for the CDR3 is TGCGCCAGCAGCTTGGTTGGACAGGACACCGGGGAGCTGTTTTTT. Amino acid sequence: CASSLVGQDTGELFF. The full variable domain, rest sourced from reference TRBV5-1 and TRBJ2-2, is KAGVTQTPRYLIKTRGQQVTLSCSPISGHRSVSWYQQTPGQGLQFLFEYFSETQRNKGNFPGRFSGRQFSNSRSEMNVSTLELGDSALYLCASSLVGQDTGELFFGEGSRLTVL.

The rearrangement uses TRBV4-2 and TRBJ2-3; tentative D call: TRBD2 (6 bases). Germline CDR1 LGHNA, CDR2 YNFKEQ. The CDR3 covers 18 residues. V lost 3 bases and J lost 4, with 23 bases in between. Written as DNA, the CDR3 is TGTGCCAGCAGCCAGGCTAGCTCGGTGGGGGGTCAGGCAGATACGCAGTATTTT. It specifies CASSQASSVGGQADTQYF.

V usage is TRBV7-2 and J usage is TRBJ2-5; perhaps TRBD1 as D (6 bases). Per germline, CDR1 SGHTA and CDR2 FQGNSA. The ends were cut back, 5 bases at V and 2 bases at J, with 12 bases in the middle. The CDR3 runs 14 residues. Written as DNA, the CDR3 is TGTGCCAGCAGCACGGACAGAGCGCAAGAGACCCAGTACTTC. Translation gives CASSTDRAQETQYF.

The table lists this clone with a count of one. The chain carries TRBV28 and TRBJ1-2, with 9 positions matching TRBD1. The CDR3 extends over 14 amino acids. The junction had 5 bases not matched to a gene; V was cut back by 5 bases and J by 4 bases. Germline-derived CDR1 and CDR2 are MDHEN and SYDVKM. CDR3 bases: TGTGCCAGCAGTGGGGACAGGGATACCTATGGCTACACCTTC. It specifies CASSGDRDTYGYTF.

Many counts were recorded for this clone. The chain is built from TRBV3-1 (or the pseudogene TRBV3-2) and TRBJ2-7; 7 nucleotides match TRBD2. There are 16 residues in the CDR3. Looked up from germline, CDR1 is LGHDT and CDR2 is YNNKEL (reference sequence). V was clipped by 1 base and J by 3 bases; unmatched bases: 9. DNA of the CDR3: TGTGCCAGCAGCCAAGCGCTTCGGGACTACTACTACGAGCAGTACTTC. Translation: CASSQALRDYYYEQYF.

This clone was picked up many times. The chain recombines TRBV7-9 with TRBJ2-3, with TRBD2 identical over 11 bases. From germline, CDR1 is SEHNR and CDR2 FQNEAQ (reference sequence). The CDR3 is made up of 16 amino acids. Losses at the gene ends were 5 bases for V and 1 base for J; bases not matched to a gene: 5. This CDR3 is CASSLRTSGRTDTQYF. In DNA form, the CDR3 reads TGTGCCAGCAGCCTACGGACTAGCGGGCGCACAGATACGCAGTATTTT.

The chain is built from TRBV7-9 and TRBJ2-5; D ambiguous. V was shortened by 1 base and J by 2 bases, with 5 bases between the two germline ends. Germline loops: CDR1 SEHNR, CDR2 FQNEAQ (reference sequence). This CDR3 has 13 residues. The CDR3 spells CASSLGLQETQYF. CDR3 sequence (DNA): TGTGCCAGCAGCTTAGGGCTTCAAGAGACCCAGTACTTC.

The table lists this clone with a count of one. V and J are TRBV13 and TRBJ1-2, with 7 bases lining up with TRBD1. Trimming at V came to 0 bases and at J to 3 bases, leaving 16 bases not matched to a gene. Germline-derived CDR1 and CDR2 are PRHDT and FYEKMQ (reference sequence). The CDR3 has 19 amino acids. CDR3 sequence reads: CASSLGSLGTARVDYGYTF. The CDR3 nucleotides read TGTGCCAGCAGCTTAGGGAGCCTCGGGACAGCTAGAGTGGACTATGGCTACACCTTC.

In its sample, this clone was seen once. The chain couples TRBV5-6 to TRBJ1-1, with unresolved D. The CDR3 covers 13 residues. Deletions cut 1 base from V and 10 bases from J, with 14 bases between. Per germline, CDR1 SGHDT and CDR2 YYEEEE. CDR3 residues: CASSLYTGLRAFF. The DNA of the CDR3 is TGTGCCAGCAGCTTGTATACGGGTCTACGAGCTTTCTTT.

The chain links TRBV19 to TRBJ2-1; 8 bases are shared with TRBD1. The CDR3 contains 15 residues. J gave up 0 bases and V 7 bases, and 5 bases lay outside the gene matches. Germline-derived CDR1 and CDR2 are LNHDA and SQIVND (reference sequence). Here the CDR3 DNA reads TGTGCCAGTATATCCGGACAGGGCTCCTACAATGAGCAGTTCTTC. This sequence encodes CASISGQGSYNEQFF.

The chain couples TRBV7-2 to TRBJ1-1, with D perhaps TRBD1 (5 bases). CDR3 size: 18 residues. The germline V gene has CDR1 SGHTA and CDR2 FQGNSA. V lost 2 bases and J lost 3, with 22 bases in between. CDR3 sequence (DNA): TGTGCCAGCAGCTTAAAACCCTGGGAAACAGACAGATACACTGAAGCTTTCTTT. Protein sequence: CASSLKPWETDRYTEAFF.

The V and J genes are TRBV30 and TRBJ2-1; TRBD2 agrees at 8 bases. Germline V gives CDR1 GTSNPN, CDR2 SVGIG (reference sequence). Unmatched junction bases numbered 6, after V lost 1 base and J lost 7 bases. The CDR3 sequence is 14 residues long. The chain's CDR3 is CAWSDAGGLNEQFF. DNA of the CDR3: TGTGCCTGGAGTGACGCGGGAGGTCTAAATGAGCAGTTCTTC.